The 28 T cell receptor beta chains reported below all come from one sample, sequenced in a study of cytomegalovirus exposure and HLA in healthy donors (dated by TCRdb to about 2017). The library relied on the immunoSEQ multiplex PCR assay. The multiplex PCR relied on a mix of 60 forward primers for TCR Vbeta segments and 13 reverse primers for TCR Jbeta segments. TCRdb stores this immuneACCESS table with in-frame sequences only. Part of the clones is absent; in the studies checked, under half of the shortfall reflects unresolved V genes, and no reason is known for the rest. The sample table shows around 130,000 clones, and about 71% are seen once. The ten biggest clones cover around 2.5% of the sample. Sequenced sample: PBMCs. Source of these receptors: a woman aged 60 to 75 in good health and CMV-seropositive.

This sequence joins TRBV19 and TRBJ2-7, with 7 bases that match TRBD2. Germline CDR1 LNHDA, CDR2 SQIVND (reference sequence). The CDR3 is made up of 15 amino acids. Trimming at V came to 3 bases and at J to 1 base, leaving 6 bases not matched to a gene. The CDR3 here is CASSISLAASYEQYF. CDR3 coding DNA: TGTGCCAGTAGTATCAGTCTAGCGGCTTCCTACGAGCAGTACTTC.

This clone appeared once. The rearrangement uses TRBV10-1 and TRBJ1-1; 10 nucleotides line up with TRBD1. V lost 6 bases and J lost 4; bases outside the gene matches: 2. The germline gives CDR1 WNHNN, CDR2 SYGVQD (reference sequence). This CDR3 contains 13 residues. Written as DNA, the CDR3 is TGCGCCAGCAGCCGGACAGGGGGCACTGAAGCTTTCTTT. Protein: CASSRTGGTEAFF.

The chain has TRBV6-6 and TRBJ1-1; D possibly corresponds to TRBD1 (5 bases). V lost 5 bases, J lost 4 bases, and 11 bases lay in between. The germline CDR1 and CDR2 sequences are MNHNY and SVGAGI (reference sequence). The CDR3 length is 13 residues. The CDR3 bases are TGTGCCAGCAGTCCGACAGCGGGCACTGAAGCTTTCTTT. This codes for CASSPTAGTEAFF.

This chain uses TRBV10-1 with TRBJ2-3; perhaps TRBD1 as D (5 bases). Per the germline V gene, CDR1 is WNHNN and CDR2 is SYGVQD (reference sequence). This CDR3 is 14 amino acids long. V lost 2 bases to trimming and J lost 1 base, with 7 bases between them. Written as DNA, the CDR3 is TGCGCCAGCAGTGAGGGGGCCGGCACAGATACGCAGTATTTT. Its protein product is CASSEGAGTDTQYF.

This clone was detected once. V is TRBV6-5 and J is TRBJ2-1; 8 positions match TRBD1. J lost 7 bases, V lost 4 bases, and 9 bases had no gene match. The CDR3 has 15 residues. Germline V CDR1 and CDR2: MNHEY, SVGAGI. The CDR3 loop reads CASSSGQGSLNEQFF. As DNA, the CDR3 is TGTGCCAGCAGTTCTGGACAGGGAAGCCTTAATGAGCAGTTCTTC.

The CDR3 protein is CSLRGQGNTEAFF. The CDR3 bases are TGCAGCCTTCGGGGACAGGGGAACACTGAAGCTTTCTTT. J is TRBJ1-1 and V is TRBV29-1, with TRBD1 identical over 9 bases. This CDR3 has 13 residues. Germline V gene data show CDR1 as SQVTM and CDR2 as ANQGSEA. V lost 8 bases and J lost 1; bases outside the gene matches: 5. The whole variable domain, remainder taken from reference TRBV29-1 and TRBJ1-1, is SAVISQKPSRDICQRGTSLTIQCQVDSQVTMMFWYRQQPGQSLTLIATANQGSEATYESGFVIDKFPISRPNLTFSTLTVSNMSPEDSSIYLCSLRGQGNTEAFFGQGTRLTVV.

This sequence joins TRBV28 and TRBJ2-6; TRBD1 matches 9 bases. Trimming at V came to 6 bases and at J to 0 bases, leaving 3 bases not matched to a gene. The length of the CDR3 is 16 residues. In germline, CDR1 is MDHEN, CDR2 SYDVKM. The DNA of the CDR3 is TGTGCCAGCAGGGGGACAGGGCCCTCTGGGGCCAACGTCCTGACTTTC. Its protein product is CASRGTGPSGANVLTF.

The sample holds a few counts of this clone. CDR3 sequence reads: CASSQVLIDSYNEQFF. The DNA of the CDR3 is TGTGCCAGCAGCCAAGTATTAATAGACTCCTACAATGAGCAGTTCTTC. The chain is built from TRBV4-2 and TRBJ2-1; no firm D call. V lost 1 base and J 0 bases, leaving 10 bases between the germline ends. The CDR3 contains 16 residues. The V gene's germline CDR1 is LGHNA and CDR2 YNFKEQ.

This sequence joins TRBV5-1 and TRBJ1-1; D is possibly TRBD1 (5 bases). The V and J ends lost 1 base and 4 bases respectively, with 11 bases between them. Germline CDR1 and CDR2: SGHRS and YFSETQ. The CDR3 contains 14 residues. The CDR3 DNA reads TGCGCCAGCAGCTTGACAGGTCTGGGCACTGAAGCTTTCTTT. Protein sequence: CASSLTGLGTEAFF.

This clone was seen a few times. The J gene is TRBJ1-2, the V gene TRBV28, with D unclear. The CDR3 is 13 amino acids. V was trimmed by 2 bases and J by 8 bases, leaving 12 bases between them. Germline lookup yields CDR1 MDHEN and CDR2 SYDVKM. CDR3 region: CASSLIVIEGYTF. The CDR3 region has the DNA TGTGCCAGCAGTTTAATAGTCATAGAAGGCTACACCTTC.

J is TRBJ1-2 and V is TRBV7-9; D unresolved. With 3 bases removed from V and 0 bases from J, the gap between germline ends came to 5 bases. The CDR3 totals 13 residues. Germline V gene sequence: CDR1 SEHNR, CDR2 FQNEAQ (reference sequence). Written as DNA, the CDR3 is TGTGCCAGCAGCTTTACAACTAACTATGGCTACACCTTC. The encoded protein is CASSFTTNYGYTF.

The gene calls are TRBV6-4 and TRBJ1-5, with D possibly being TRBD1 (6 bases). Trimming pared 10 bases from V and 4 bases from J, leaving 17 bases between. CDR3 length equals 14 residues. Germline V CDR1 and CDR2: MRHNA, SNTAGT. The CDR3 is CATLNQGLNQPQHF. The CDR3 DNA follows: TGTGCCACCCTAAACCAGGGGCTTAATCAGCCCCAGCATTTT.

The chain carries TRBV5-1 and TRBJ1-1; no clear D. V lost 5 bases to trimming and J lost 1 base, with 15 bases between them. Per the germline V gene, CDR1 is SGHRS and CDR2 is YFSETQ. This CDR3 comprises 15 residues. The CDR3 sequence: CASRQITSENTEAFF. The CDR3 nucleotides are TGCGCCAGCAGGCAGATTACCTCAGAGAACACTGAAGCTTTCTTT.

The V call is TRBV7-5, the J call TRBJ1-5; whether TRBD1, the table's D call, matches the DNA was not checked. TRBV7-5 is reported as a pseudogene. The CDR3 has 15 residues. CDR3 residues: CARSLKQGDNQPQHF. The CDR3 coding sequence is TGTGCCAGAAGCTTAAAACAGGGAGACAATCAGCCCCAGCATTTT.

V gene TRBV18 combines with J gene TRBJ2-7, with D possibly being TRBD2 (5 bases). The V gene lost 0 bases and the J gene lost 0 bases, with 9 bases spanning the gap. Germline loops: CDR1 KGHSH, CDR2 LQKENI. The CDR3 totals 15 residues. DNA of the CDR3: TGTGCCAGCTCACCACCGGCCGGGGACTCCTACGAGCAGTACTTC. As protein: CASSPPAGDSYEQYF.

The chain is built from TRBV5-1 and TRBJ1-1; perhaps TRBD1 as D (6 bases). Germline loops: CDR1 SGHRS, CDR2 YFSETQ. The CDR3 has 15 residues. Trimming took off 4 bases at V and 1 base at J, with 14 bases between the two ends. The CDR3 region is CASSNQGSGNTEAFF. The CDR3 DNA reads TGCGCCAGCAGCAACCAGGGGTCCGGGAACACTGAAGCTTTCTTT.

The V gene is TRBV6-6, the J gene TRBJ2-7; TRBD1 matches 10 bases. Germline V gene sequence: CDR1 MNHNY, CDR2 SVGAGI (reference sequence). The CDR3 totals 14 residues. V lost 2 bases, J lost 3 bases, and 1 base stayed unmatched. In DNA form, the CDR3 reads TGTGCCAGCAGTTACCGGGACAGGGGCTACGAGCAGTACTTC. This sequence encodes CASSYRDRGYEQYF.

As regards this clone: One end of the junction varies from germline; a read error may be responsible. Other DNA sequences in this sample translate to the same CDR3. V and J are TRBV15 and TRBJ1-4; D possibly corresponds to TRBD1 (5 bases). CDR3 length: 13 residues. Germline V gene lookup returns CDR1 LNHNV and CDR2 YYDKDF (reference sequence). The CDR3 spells CATGRGLNEKLFF. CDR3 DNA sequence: TGCGCCACCGGGCGGGGCCTTAATGAAAAACTGTTTTTT.

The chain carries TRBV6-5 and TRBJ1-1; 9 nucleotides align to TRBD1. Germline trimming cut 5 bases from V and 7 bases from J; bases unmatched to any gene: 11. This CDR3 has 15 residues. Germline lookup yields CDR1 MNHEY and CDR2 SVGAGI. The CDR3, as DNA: TGTGCCAGCAGTCCACTAGACAGGGGGGGAGGTGAAGCTTTCTTT. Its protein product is CASSPLDRGGGEAFF.

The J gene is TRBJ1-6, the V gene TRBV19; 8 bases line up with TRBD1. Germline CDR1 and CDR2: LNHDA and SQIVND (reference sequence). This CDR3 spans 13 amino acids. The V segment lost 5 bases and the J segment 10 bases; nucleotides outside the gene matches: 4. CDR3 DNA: TGTGCCAGTAGTGGACAGGGTTGGTCACCCCTCCACTTT. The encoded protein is CASSGQGWSPLHF.

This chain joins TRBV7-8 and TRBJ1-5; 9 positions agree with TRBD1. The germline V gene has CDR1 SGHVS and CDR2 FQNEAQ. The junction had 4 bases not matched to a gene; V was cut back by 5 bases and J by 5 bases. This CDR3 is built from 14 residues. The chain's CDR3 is CASSPRTGDQPQHF. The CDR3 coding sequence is TGTGCCAGCAGCCCTAGGACAGGGGATCAGCCCCAGCATTTT.

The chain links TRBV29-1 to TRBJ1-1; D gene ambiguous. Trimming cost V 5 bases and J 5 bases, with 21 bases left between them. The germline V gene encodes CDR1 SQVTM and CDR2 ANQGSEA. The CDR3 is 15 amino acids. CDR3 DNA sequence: TGCAGCGTTTTCCCGGACCTATATGCGGGGACTGAAGCTTTCTTT. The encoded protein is CSVFPDLYAGTEAFF.

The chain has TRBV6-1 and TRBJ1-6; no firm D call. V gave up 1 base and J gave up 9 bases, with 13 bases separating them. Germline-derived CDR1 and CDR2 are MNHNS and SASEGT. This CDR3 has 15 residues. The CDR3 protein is CASSEGLAESSPLHF. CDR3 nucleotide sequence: TGTGCCAGCAGTGAAGGTTTGGCAGAATCTTCACCCCTCCACTTT.

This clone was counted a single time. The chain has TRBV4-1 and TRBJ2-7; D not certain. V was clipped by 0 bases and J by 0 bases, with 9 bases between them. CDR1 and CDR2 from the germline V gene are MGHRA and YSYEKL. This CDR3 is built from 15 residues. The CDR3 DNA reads TGCGCCAGCAGCCAAGAGGCGACTTTCTCCTACGAGCAGTACTTC. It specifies CASSQEATFSYEQYF.

CDR3 sequence (DNA): TGTGCCAGCAGTGTGGAGCGGGGGGGCTACAATGAGCAGTTCTTC. Its protein is CASSVERGGYNEQFF. The chain is built from TRBV6-1 and TRBJ2-1; 10 bases line up with TRBD2. CDR1 is MNHNS and CDR2 is SASEGT in the germline V gene. The CDR3 totals 15 residues. V was clipped by 4 bases and J by 3 bases; unmatched bases: 3.

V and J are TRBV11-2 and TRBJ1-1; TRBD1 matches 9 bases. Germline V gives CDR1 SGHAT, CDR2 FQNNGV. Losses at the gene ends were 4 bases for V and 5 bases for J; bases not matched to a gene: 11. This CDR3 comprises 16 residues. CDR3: CASSSPPGQGRTEAFF. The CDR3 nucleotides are TGTGCCAGCAGCTCGCCCCCAGGACAGGGGAGGACTGAAGCTTTCTTT.

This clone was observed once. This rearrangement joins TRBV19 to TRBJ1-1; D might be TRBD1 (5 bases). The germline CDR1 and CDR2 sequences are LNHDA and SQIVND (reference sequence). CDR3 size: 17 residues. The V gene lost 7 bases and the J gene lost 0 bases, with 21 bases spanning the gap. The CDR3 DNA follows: TGTGCCAGTACCCTCGTCGGGGGGAGACCAATGAACACTGAAGCTTTCTTT. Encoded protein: CASTLVGGRPMNTEAFF.

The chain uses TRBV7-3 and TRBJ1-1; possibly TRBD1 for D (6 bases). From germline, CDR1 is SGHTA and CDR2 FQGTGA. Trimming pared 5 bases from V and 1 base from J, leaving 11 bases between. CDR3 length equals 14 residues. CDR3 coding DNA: TGTGCCAGCAGCACGGGACATGCGAACACTGAAGCTTTCTTT. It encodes CASSTGHANTEAFF.